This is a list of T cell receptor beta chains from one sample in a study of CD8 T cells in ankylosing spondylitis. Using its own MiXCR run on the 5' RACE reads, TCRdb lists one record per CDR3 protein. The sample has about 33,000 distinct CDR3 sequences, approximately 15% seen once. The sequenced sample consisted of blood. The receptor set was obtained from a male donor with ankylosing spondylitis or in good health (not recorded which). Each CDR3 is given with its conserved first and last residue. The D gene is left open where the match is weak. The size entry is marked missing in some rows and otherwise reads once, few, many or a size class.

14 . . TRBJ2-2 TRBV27 CASAKLIAAGELFF TGTGCCAGCGCCAAATTGATAGCTGCCGGGGAGCTGTTTTTT
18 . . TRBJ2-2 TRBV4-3 CASSHSPTGAQDTGELFF TGCGCCAGCAGCCACTCCCCAACGGGGGCGCAGGACACCGGGGAGCTGTTTTTT
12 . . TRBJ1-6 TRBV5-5 CASSHVDSPLHF TGTGCCAGCAGCCACGTTGACTCACCCCTCCACTTT
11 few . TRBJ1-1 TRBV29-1 CSVASGGEAFF TGCAGCGTTGCTTCCGGGGGTGAAGCTTTCTTT
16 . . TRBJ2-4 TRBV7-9 CASSLVRGLAKNIQYF TGTGCCAGCAGCTTAGTCAGGGGCCTAGCCAAAAACATTCAGTACTTC
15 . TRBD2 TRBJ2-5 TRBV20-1 CSARDLAGGRETQYF TGCAGTGCTAGAGATCTAGCGGGGGGCCGGGAGACCCAGTACTTC
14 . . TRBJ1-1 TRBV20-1 CSARRPGPNTEAFF TGCAGTGCTAGACGGCCGGGGCCAAACACTGAAGCTTTCTTT
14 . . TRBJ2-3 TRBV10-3 CAITPGRSTDTQYF TGTGCCATCACCCCCGGGAGATCCACAGATACGCAGTATTTT
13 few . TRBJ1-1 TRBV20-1 CSARRPSEPEAFF TGCAGTGCTAGGCGACCGTCGGAGCCAGAAGCTTTCTTT
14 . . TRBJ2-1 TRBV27 CASSRRDSYNEQFF TGTGCCAGCAGTCGGCGGGACTCCTACAATGAGCAGTTCTTC
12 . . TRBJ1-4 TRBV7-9 CASSSVGEKLFF TGTGCCAGCAGCTCAGTGGGGGAGAAACTGTTTTTT
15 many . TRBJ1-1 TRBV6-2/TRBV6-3 CASSPAGSGRTEAFF TGTGCCAGCAGCCCGGCCGGGTCCGGGAGGACTGAAGCTTTCTTT
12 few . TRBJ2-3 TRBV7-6 CASSFFRDTQYF TGTGCCAGCAGCTTCTTCAGGGATACGCAGTATTTT
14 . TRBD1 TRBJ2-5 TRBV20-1 CSARGQGVWKTQYF TGCAGTGCTAGAGGACAGGGGGTTTGGAAGACCCAGTACTTC
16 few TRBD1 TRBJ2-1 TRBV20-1 CSARKPGQGIKNEQFF TGCAGTGCCAGAAAACCGGGACAGGGGATAAAAAATGAGCAGTTCTTC
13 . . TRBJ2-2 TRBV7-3 CASSFNMAGELFF TGTGCCAGCAGCTTCAATATGGCCGGGGAGCTGTTTTTT
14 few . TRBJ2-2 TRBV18 CASSPGRNTGELFF TGTGCCAGCTCACCAGGGCGGAACACCGGGGAGCTGTTTTTT